The 2 T cell receptor beta chains in this list originate from one sample, sequenced in a study of T cell repertoires in cytomegalovirus infection. Their specific antigens are unknown. MiXCR, run by TCRdb on the reads, gives a single entry per CDR3 protein. The repertoire holds 340,000 or so distinct CDR3 sequences, with 20% to 30% as singletons. The sequenced sample was cultured PBMCs, obtained from culture after CMV antigen stimulation. The receptors shown here come from a human donor in good health (CMV status not recorded). Some clones in this sample may be carry-over from other donors' samples.

This clonotype occurred many times. V gene TRBV7-2 combines with J gene TRBJ2-5, with TRBD2 matching 9 bases. V lost 1 base, J lost 5 bases, and 5 bases stayed unmatched. The CDR3 covers 15 residues. Germline loops: CDR1 SGHTA, CDR2 FQGNSA. CDR3 nucleotide sequence: TGTGCCAGCAGCTTAGGTAGCGGGAGCGTGGAGACCCAGTACTTC. Translated, it gives CASSLGSGSVETQYF.

The sample holds many counts of this clonotype. The V and J genes are TRBV7-8 and TRBJ1-2; 9 nucleotides align to TRBD1. The CDR3 extends over 14 amino acids. The germline V gene has CDR1 SGHVS and CDR2 FQNEAQ. V was clipped by 5 bases and J by 8 bases; unmatched bases: 9. CDR3 residues: CASSPGDRARGYTF. The CDR3 DNA reads as TGTGCCAGCAGCCCGGGGGACAGGGCCCGCGGCTACACCTTC.